This T cell receptor beta chain comes out of a study of cytomegalovirus exposure and HLA in healthy donors. Overall study: The platform used for the 120 validation repertoires matched that of the 500 to 850 first-cohort repertoires, a later analysis reported. The study, taken as a whole, reports: Cytomegalovirus association was listed for roughly 160 TCR beta chains.

The CDR3 spans 12 residues. Germline CDR1 reads SGDLS; CDR2 reads YYNGEE. Trimming shortened V by 3 bases and J by 8 bases, and 11 bases separated the two germline ends. This clone occurred once. The antigen is not known. Using immunoSEQ multiplex PCR, the repertoire was profiled, and TCRdb retains in-frame clones only, with some absent. The table records about 200,000 clones, 80% to 90% of them present only once. Sequenced input: PBMCs. The sequence derives from a woman younger than 45 in good health and CMV-seropositive. The chain combines TRBV9 with TRBJ1-2, with D unclear. The CDR3 DNA follows: TGTGCCAGCAGCGGGTCCACAGCAGGCTACACCTTC. This codes for CASSGSTAGYTF.